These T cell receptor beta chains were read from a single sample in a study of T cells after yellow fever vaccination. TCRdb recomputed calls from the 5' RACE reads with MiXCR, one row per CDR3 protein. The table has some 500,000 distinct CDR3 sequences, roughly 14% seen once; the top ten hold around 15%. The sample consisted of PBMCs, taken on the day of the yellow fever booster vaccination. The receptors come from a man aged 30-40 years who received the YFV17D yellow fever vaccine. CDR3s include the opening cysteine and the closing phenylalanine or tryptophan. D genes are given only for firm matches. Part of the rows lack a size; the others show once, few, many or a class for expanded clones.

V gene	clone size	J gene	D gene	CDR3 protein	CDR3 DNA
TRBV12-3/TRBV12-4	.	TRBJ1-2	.	CASSGTGKKNYGYTF	TGTGCCAGCAGTGGTACAGGGAAAAAAAACTATGGCTACACCTTC
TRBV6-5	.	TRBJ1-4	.	CASSSTGYEKLFF	TGTGCCAGCAGTTCTACAGGGTACGAAAAACTGTTTTTT
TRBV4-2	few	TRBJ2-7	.	CATSSDRGWEQYF	TGTGCCACCTCTAGCGACAGAGGTTGGGAGCAGTACTTC
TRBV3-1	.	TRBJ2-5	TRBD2	CASSPRGTSGSETQYF	TGTGCCAGCAGCCCCCGTGGGACTAGCGGGAGTGAGACCCAGTACTTC
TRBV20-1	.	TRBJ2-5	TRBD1	CSARRTGWQETQYF	TGCAGTGCTAGAAGGACAGGGTGGCAAGAGACCCAGTACTTC
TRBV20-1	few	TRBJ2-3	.	CSASRLDSGDTQYF	TGCAGTGCTAGCCGCCTAGACTCCGGGGATACGCAGTATTTT
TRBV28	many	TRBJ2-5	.	CASSAEAGQETQYF	TGTGCCAGCAGTGCTGAAGCGGGCCAAGAGACCCAGTACTTC
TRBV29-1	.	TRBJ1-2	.	CSVVQDYGYTF	TGCAGCGTTGTGCAGGACTATGGCTACACCTTC
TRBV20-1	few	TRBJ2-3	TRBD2	CSASSGRARTQYF	TGCAGTGCTAGTAGCGGGAGGGCCCGGACGCAGTATTTT
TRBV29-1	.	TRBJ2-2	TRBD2	CSVGGQGGTGELFF	TGCAGCGTTGGTGGTCAGGGAGGGACCGGGGAGCTGTTTTTT
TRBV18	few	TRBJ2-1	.	CASSPAGLGGNEQFF	TGTGCCAGCTCACCCGCGGGACTTGGGGGCAATGAGCAGTTCTTC
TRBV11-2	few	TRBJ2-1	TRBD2	CARSGGDNEQFF	TGTGCCAGGAGCGGGGGGGACAATGAGCAGTTCTTC
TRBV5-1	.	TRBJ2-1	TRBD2	CASSTRTSGMGNEQFF	TGCGCCAGCAGCACACGGACTAGCGGGATGGGGAATGAGCAGTTCTTC
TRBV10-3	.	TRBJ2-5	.	CAISIDRTQETQYF	TGTGCCATCTCCATCGACAGGACTCAAGAGACCCAGTACTTC
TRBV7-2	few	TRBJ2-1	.	CASSFTASSYNEQFF	TGTGCCAGCAGCTTTACTGCAAGCTCCTACAATGAGCAGTTCTTC
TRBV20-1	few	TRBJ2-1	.	CSARDRGGGRSYNEQFF	TGCAGTGCTAGAGACCGAGGGGGGGGGCGCTCCTACAATGAGCAGTTCTTC
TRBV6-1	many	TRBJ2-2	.	CASVVVAGELFF	TGTGCCAGCGTGGTCGTGGCCGGGGAGCTGTTTTTT
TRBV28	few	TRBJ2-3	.	CASSLFNLNQGADTQYF	TGTGCCAGCAGTTTATTTAATCTCAATCAGGGTGCGGATACGCAGTATTTT
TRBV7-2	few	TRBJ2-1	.	CASSLGGTDLNEQFF	TGTGCCAGCAGCTTGGGGGGGACAGACCTCAATGAGCAGTTCTTC
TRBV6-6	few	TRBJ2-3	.	CASRRRVADTQYF	TGTGCCAGCCGGCGCAGGGTCGCAGATACGCAGTATTTT
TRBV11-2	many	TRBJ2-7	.	CASSWGGEQYF	TGTGCCAGCAGCTGGGGCGGCGAGCAGTACTTC
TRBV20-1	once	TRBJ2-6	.	CSARAVGGGSNLSGANVLTF	TGCAGTGCTAGAGCCGTGGGCGGCGGTTCAAACTTATCTGGGGCCAACGTCCTGACTTTC
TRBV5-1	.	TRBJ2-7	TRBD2	CASSLGGRGTYEQYF	TGCGCCAGCAGCTTAGGCGGGAGAGGTACCTACGAGCAGTACTTC
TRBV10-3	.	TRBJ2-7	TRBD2	CASTGDERGTYEQYF	TGTGCCAGCACGGGGGACGAGCGGGGGACCTACGAGCAGTACTTC
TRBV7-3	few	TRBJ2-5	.	CASSLGDRPQQETQYF	TGTGCCAGCAGCTTAGGGGACCGACCTCAACAAGAGACCCAGTACTTC
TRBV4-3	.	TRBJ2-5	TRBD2	CASSLGLGGKETQYF	TGCGCCAGCAGCCTGGGACTAGGGGGTAAAGAGACCCAGTACTTC
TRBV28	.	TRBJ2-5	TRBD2	CAAKTSKETQYF	TGTGCCGCGAAGACTAGCAAGGAGACCCAGTACTTC
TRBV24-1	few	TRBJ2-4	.	CATSDGRAKNIQYF	TGTGCCACCAGCGACGGTAGGGCCAAAAACATTCAGTACTTC
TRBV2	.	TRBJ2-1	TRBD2	CASSEARGGNEQFF	TGTGCCAGCAGTGAAGCCCGGGGGGGCAATGAGCAGTTCTTC
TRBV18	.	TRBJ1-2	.	CASSPGPEIYGYTF	TGTGCCAGCTCACCAGGCCCGGAAATCTATGGCTACACCTTC
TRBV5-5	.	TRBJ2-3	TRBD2	CASSLASGREDTQYF	TGTGCCAGCAGCTTGGCTAGCGGGAGGGAAGATACGCAGTATTTT
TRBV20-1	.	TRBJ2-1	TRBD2	CSARDYLLAGALGEQFF	TGCAGTGCTAGAGATTACCTACTAGCGGGAGCCTTGGGTGAGCAGTTCTTC
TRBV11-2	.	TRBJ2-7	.	CASSLDAISSSYEQYF	TGTGCCAGCAGCTTAGACGCGATATCGAGCTCCTACGAGCAGTACTTC
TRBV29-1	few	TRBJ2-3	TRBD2	CSVEETSASTDTQYF	TGCAGCGTTGAAGAAACTAGCGCTAGCACAGATACGCAGTATTTT
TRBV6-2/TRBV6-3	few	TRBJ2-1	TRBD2	CASSYEGGSSYNEQFF	TGTGCCAGCAGTTACGAAGGCGGGAGCTCCTACAATGAGCAGTTCTTC
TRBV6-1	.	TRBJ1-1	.	CASSRTKNTEAFF	TGTGCCAGCAGCCGAACGAAGAACACTGAAGCTTTCTTT
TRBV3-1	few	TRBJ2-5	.	CASGDGRQETQYF	TGTGCCAGCGGCGACGGCAGGCAAGAGACCCAGTACTTC
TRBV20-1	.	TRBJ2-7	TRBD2	CSARDGLAGPYEQYF	TGCAGTGCTAGAGATGGCCTAGCGGGGCCCTACGAGCAGTACTTC
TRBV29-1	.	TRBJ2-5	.	CSVVWPGGAETQYF	TGCAGCGTTGTCTGGCCTGGGGGGGCTGAGACCCAGTACTTC
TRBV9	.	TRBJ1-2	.	CASSARGGIGYTF	TGTGCCAGCAGCGCCCGAGGGGGGATAGGCTACACCTTC
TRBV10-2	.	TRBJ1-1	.	CASRDLPGTEAFF	TGCGCCAGCAGGGATCTCCCGGGGACTGAAGCTTTCTTT
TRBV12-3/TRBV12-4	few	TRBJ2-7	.	CASSRWNQHEQYF	TGTGCCAGCAGTCGTTGGAATCAGCACGAGCAGTACTTC